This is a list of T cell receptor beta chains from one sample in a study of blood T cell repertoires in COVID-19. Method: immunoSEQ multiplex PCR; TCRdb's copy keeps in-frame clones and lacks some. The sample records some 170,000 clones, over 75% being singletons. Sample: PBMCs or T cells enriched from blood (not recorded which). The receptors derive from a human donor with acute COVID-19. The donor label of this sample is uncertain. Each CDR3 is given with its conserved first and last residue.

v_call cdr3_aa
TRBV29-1 CSVEAKHNGQATYEQYF
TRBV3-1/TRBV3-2 CASSPDEVYGYTF
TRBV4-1 CASSQGRGGNQPQHF
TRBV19 CASSLTGTRDTQYF
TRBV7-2 CASSLSPGGRQPQHF
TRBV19 CASSVATGLTEAFF
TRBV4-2 CASSHPGLAGINTGELFF
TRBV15 CATSRDPSGNSPLHF
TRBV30 CAWSGTGAGGQETQYF
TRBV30 CAWWHYGTLGDYGYTF
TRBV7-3 CASSFRGRNTEAFF
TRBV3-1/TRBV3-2 CASSQEGQGVNNEQFF
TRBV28 CASSSLNRTGGGGPQHF
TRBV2 CACSNLDTGELFF
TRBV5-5 CASSPPGQGARGAFF
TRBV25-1 CASSLKQGEEKLFF
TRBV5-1 CASSLGTGSSYEQYF
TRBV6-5 CASSYSSANTEAFF
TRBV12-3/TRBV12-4 CARSRLGCREQYF
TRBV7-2 CASSFVGGSYNEQFF
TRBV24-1 CATSDAGGKLFF
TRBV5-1 CASSPGQPNTEAFF
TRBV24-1 CATSARQVFTDTQYF